These 28 T cell receptor beta chains were all obtained from the same sample, sequenced in a study of CD8+ T cells in alopecia areata. As the sequencing template, cDNA was produced by extracting RNA and reverse transcribing it. Clones were sequenced by immunoSEQ multiplex PCR, and TCRdb holds only the in-frame ones, with some missing. The sample contains a few hundred thousand clones, 67% of which appear only once. The specimen comprised CD4+ T cells sorted from blood, sampled at week 0. The receptors stem from a human donor with alopecia areata.

The CDR3 nucleotides are TGTGCCAGCAGCGTAACCAGGGTATCCGAGCAGTACTTC. The encoded protein is CASSVTRVSEQYF. The chain employs TRBV21-1 and TRBJ2-7; no check of the table's D call, TRBD1, against the DNA was made. TRBV21-1 is a pseudogene. This CDR3 contains 13 residues.

V usage is TRBV29-1 and J usage is TRBJ1-2, with 9 bases that match TRBD1. V lost 7 bases and J lost 4; bases outside the gene matches: 7. Germline V gene sequence: CDR1 SQVTM, CDR2 ANQGSEA. This CDR3 has 13 amino acids. CDR3 residues: CSGWGQGRYGYTF. In DNA form, the CDR3 reads TGCAGCGGATGGGGACAGGGCCGCTATGGCTACACCTTC. Together with reference TRBV29-1 and TRBJ1-2, the CDR3 gives the full variable domain: SAVISQKPSRDICQRGTSLTIQCQVDSQVTMMFWYRQQPGQSLTLIATANQGSEATYESGFVIDKFPISRPNLTFSTLTVSNMSPEDSSIYLCSGWGQGRYGYTFGSGTRLTVV.

The rearrangement uses TRBV20-1 and TRBJ2-3; 7 nucleotides match TRBD1. The ends lost 5 bases at V and 6 bases at J; junction bases unmatched: 2. This CDR3 is built from 11 residues. The germline gives CDR1 DFQATT, CDR2 SNEGSKA (reference sequence). DNA for the CDR3: TGCAGTGCTCTCAGGGGGGATACGCAGTATTTT. Its protein product is CSALRGDTQYF.

The rearrangement joins TRBV25-1 to TRBJ2-5; D is unresolved. The V gene lost 8 bases and the J gene lost 3 bases, with 16 bases spanning the gap. The CDR3 loop spans 14 amino acids. CDR1 and CDR2 (germline): MGHDK, SYGVNS. CDR3 in amino acids: CASSADLWEETQYF. The DNA for the CDR3 is TGTGCCAGCTCTGCCGACCTTTGGGAAGAGACCCAGTACTTC.

The chain carries TRBV30 and TRBJ2-1; 8 bases match TRBD1. Germline lookup yields CDR1 GTSNPN and CDR2 SVGIG (reference sequence). The CDR3 spans 17 residues. Unmatched junction bases numbered 21, after V lost 7 bases and J lost 7 bases. The CDR3 DNA reads as TGTGCCTCCTCCGGGACAGGCTCTAACCTGGCGAGGAATGAGCAGTTCTTC. Its translation is CASSGTGSNLARNEQFF.

This clone appeared once. The chain joins TRBV7-2 to TRBJ2-5; 9 bases agree with TRBD2. The DNA end is more similar to TRBJ2-7, so the J call may be wrong. Per germline, CDR1 SGHTA and CDR2 FQGNSA. This CDR3 is built from 14 residues. For the CDR3, the DNA is TGTGCCAGCAGCTTAGTGGGGACTAGCAACGAGCAGTACTTC. Protein: CASSLVGTSNEQYF.

The chain carries TRBV6-5 and TRBJ2-1, with 7 bases that match TRBD1. The CDR3 extends over 15 amino acids. After removal of 5 bases from V and 0 bases from J, the junction contained 4 bases not matched to a gene. CDR1 and CDR2 (germline): MNHEY, SVGAGI. In DNA form, the CDR3 reads TGTGCCAGCAGTCGGGACAGCAACTCCTACAATGAGCAGTTCTTC. Its protein product is CASSRDSNSYNEQFF.

This sequence joins TRBV7-9 and TRBJ2-3; 7 bases are a match to TRBD2. With V trimmed by 5 bases and J by 7 bases, 3 bases remained unmatched. The CDR3 spans 12 residues. Germline CDR1 SEHNR, CDR2 FQNEAQ (reference sequence). The CDR3 loop is CASSPGGYTQYF. CDR3 nucleotides: TGTGCCAGCAGCCCGGGAGGTTATACGCAGTATTTT.

The CDR3 is CSVEVFAETQYF. The CDR3 DNA reads TGCAGCGTTGAAGTTTTTGCAGAGACCCAGTACTTC. V is TRBV29-1 and J is TRBJ2-5, with D unresolved. Deletions cut 1 base from V and 4 bases from J, with 7 bases between. The CDR3 spans 12 residues. Germline V gene data show CDR1 as SQVTM and CDR2 as ANQGSEA.

This clone was recorded once. The rearrangement links TRBV25-1 to TRBJ1-2, with 7 bases matching TRBD1. After removal of 5 bases from V and 3 bases from J, the junction contained 12 bases not matched to a gene. The CDR3 runs 16 residues. CDR1 and CDR2 from the germline V gene are MGHDK and SYGVNS. The CDR3 coding sequence is TGTGCCAGCAGTAAAGCACAAGGGGGCGCAGACTATGGCTACACCTTC. Translated: CASSKAQGGADYGYTF.

The chain couples TRBV2 to TRBJ1-2; no reliable D call. The V gene's germline CDR1 is SNHLY and CDR2 FYNNEI. The CDR3 loop spans 15 amino acids. Between the trimmed V and J ends, which lost 4 bases and 8 bases, there was a span of 20 bases. The DNA for the CDR3 is TGTGCCAGCAGTGCCTACCAATCCAGGTCTGCGGGCTACACCTTC. Its protein product is CASSAYQSRSAGYTF.

This clone was counted between two and nine times. The rearrangement joins TRBV7-2 to TRBJ1-6, with TRBD1 matching over 9 bases. The CDR3 is 15 residues long. CDR1 SGHTA and CDR2 FQGNSA come from the germline V gene. J gave up 5 bases and V 5 bases, and 4 bases lay outside the gene matches. The CDR3: CASSHRDRDNSPLHF. The CDR3 DNA reads TGTGCCAGCAGCCATAGGGACAGGGATAATTCACCCCTCCACTTT.

This chain uses TRBV7-9 with TRBJ2-7; D gene ambiguous. Trimming stripped 1 base from V and 3 bases from J, with 7 bases between. CDR3 size: 13 residues. From germline, CDR1 is SEHNR and CDR2 FQNEAQ (reference sequence). The CDR3 sequence: CASSLGGVYEQYF. Written as DNA, the CDR3 is TGTGCCAGCAGCTTAGGCGGAGTCTACGAGCAGTACTTC.

Only a few counts were recorded for this clone. The chain is built from TRBV4-1 and TRBJ2-2, with D perhaps matching TRBD2 (6 bases). CDR1 is MGHRA and CDR2 is YSYEKL in the germline V gene. The CDR3 is made up of 13 amino acids. The V gene lost 3 bases and the J gene lost 5 bases, with 7 bases spanning the gap. The chain's CDR3 is CASSHGLTGELFF. In DNA, the CDR3 is TGCGCCAGCAGCCACGGACTAACCGGGGAGCTGTTTTTT.

The rearrangement links TRBV29-1 to TRBJ2-2; D tentatively reads TRBD1 or TRBD2 (6 bases each). This CDR3 region has 15 residues. Deletions cut 6 bases from V and 6 bases from J, with 20 bases between. Looked up from germline, CDR1 is SQVTM and CDR2 is ANQGSEA. DNA of the CDR3: TGCAGCGTGGCCCCCACAGGGTGGGGGGCCGGGGAGCTGTTTTTT. Its translation is CSVAPTGWGAGELFF.

The chain couples TRBV29-1 to TRBJ1-1; TRBD1 might be the D (5 bases). The CDR3 runs 11 residues. V was pared by 3 bases and J by 8 bases, with 10 bases between. Germline V gives CDR1 SQVTM, CDR2 ANQGSEA. The CDR3 bases are TGCAGCGTTGAGGACATCTCCGAAGCTTTCTTT. It encodes CSVEDISEAFF.

This clone has a handful of counts. J is TRBJ1-2 and V is TRBV18; 7 bases align to TRBD1. CDR3 length equals 14 residues. Germline CDR1 KGHSH, CDR2 LQKENI. With V trimmed by 5 bases and J by 4 bases, 7 bases remained unmatched. CDR3 amino acids: CASSETGPVYGYTF. The CDR3 DNA sequence: TGTGCCAGCTCAGAGACAGGGCCAGTCTATGGCTACACCTTC.

The gene calls are TRBV18 and TRBJ2-5, with TRBD1 matching 7 bases. CDR3 length: 13 residues. Per the germline V gene, CDR1 is KGHSH and CDR2 is LQKENI. V gave up 4 bases and J gave up 4 bases; unmatched junction bases: 3. CDR3 residues: CASSRDSAETQYF. The CDR3 DNA is TGTGCCAGCTCACGGGACAGCGCAGAGACCCAGTACTTC.

This chain connects TRBV5-1 to TRBJ2-6; D gene unclear. The CDR3 length is 15 residues. Germline V gene data show CDR1 as SGHRS and CDR2 as YFSETQ. V lost 1 base and J 1 base, leaving 6 bases between the germline ends. The CDR3 loop reads CASSLRVSGANVLTF. CDR3 nucleotide sequence: TGCGCCAGCAGCTTGAGGGTATCTGGGGCCAACGTCCTGACTTTC.

A word on this clone: A read error may be the cause here, since a much bigger clone is one base away. The DNA for the CDR3 is TGTGCCAGCAGCTTAGACACAGATACGCAGTATTTT. This codes for CASSLDTDTQYF. The V gene is TRBV11-2, the J gene TRBJ2-3, with D uncertain. The V end was cut by 0 bases, the J end by 2 bases, with 0 bases between. The germline CDR1 and CDR2 sequences are SGHAT and FQNNGV. The CDR3 is made up of 12 amino acids.

V is TRBV5-1 and J is TRBJ2-3, with D maybe TRBD1 (5 bases). There are 14 residues in the CDR3. Trimming took off 4 bases at V and 13 bases at J, with 22 bases between the two ends. The germline gives CDR1 SGHRS, CDR2 YFSETQ. CDR3 in amino acids: CASSPGGPGLQEYF. CDR3 nucleotides: TGCGCCAGCAGCCCCGGCGGTCCCGGGCTACAGGAGTATTTT.

The V gene is TRBV27, the J gene TRBJ2-6; 7 bases align to TRBD1. The CDR3 loop spans 17 amino acids. CDR1 MNHEY and CDR2 SMNVEV come from the germline V gene (reference sequence). V was pared by 2 bases and J by 0 bases, with 4 bases of the junction left unmatched. CDR3: CASSLRQGVSGANVLTF. CDR3 nucleotide sequence: TGTGCCAGCAGTTTAAGACAGGGAGTCTCTGGGGCCAACGTCCTGACTTTC.

In this sample, this clone turned up a few times. The chain combines TRBV7-8 with TRBJ2-3, with 9 positions matching TRBD1. This CDR3 comprises 15 residues. The trim removed 6 bases at V and 4 bases at J, leaving 8 bases unmatched. Germline lookup yields CDR1 SGHVS and CDR2 FQNEAQ. CDR3 DNA: TGTGCCAGCAGTACCACAGGGGGCGCGTCAGATACGCAGTATTTT. Translated: CASSTTGGASDTQYF.

The V gene is TRBV30, the J gene TRBJ2-2; no clear D gene. The V end was cut by 4 bases, the J end by 0 bases, with 9 bases between. The length of the CDR3 is 14 residues. Germline lookup yields CDR1 GTSNPN and CDR2 SVGIG (reference sequence). The CDR3 loop is CAWIRTSNTGELFF. The CDR3 DNA reads TGTGCCTGGATTCGCACGTCGAACACCGGGGAGCTGTTTTTT.

V gene TRBV7-9 combines with J gene TRBJ2-5, with 10 positions matching TRBD1. From germline, CDR1 is SEHNR and CDR2 FQNEAQ (reference sequence). This CDR3 is 15 amino acids long. Losses at the gene ends were 4 bases for V and 5 bases for J; bases not matched to a gene: 7. The CDR3 bases are TGTGCCAGCAGCTCACGGGACAGGGGATTTGAGACCCAGTACTTC. Its translation: CASSSRDRGFETQYF.

The rearrangement joins TRBV29-1 to TRBJ1-1; 7 nucleotides line up with TRBD1. CDR3 size: 11 residues. Germline V CDR1 and CDR2: SQVTM, ANQGSEA. With 4 bases clipped from V and 10 bases from J, the junction kept 6 bases outside the gene matches. Written as DNA, the CDR3 is TGCAGCGTTGCTGGGAGGGGGCGAGCTTTCTTT. It is translated as CSVAGRGRAFF.

The rearrangement joins TRBV27 to TRBJ2-2; no firm D call. The germline V gene has CDR1 MNHEY and CDR2 SMNVEV (reference sequence). Between the trimmed V and J ends, which lost 5 bases and 2 bases, there was a span of 9 bases. The CDR3 is 14 amino acids. This CDR3 is CASSLLLNTGELFF. For the CDR3, the DNA is TGTGCCAGCAGTCTGTTACTCAACACCGGGGAGCTGTTTTTT.

The sample holds a few counts of this clone. The chain carries TRBV29-1 and TRBJ2-5, with D maybe TRBD2 (5 bases). V lost 4 bases, J lost 5 bases, and 11 bases lay in between. Per the germline V gene, CDR1 is SQVTM and CDR2 is ANQGSEA. The CDR3 runs 12 residues. CDR3 sequence (DNA): TGCAGCGTTGCGGGGAACGAGGAGACCCAGTACTTC. This encodes CSVAGNEETQYF.